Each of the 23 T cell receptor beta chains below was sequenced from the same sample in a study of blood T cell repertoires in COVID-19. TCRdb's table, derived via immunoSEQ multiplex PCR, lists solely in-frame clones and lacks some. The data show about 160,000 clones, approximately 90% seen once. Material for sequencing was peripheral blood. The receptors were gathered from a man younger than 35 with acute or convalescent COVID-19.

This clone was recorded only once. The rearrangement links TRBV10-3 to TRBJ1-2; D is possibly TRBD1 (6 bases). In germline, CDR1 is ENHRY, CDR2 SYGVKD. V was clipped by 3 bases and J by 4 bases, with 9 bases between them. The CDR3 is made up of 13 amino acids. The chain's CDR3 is CAISETGLYGYTF. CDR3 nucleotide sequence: TGTGCCATCAGTGAAACAGGGCTCTATGGCTACACCTTC.

The CDR3 bases are TGTGCCAGCAGCTTGACAGGGGCCGACGAAAAACTGTTTTTT. This encodes CASSLTGADEKLFF. This sequence joins TRBV7-9 and TRBJ1-4; 8 bases match TRBD1. V dropped 3 bases and J dropped 8; count of bases not matched to a gene: 5. The germline V gene has CDR1 SEHNR and CDR2 FQNEAQ (reference sequence). The CDR3 consists of 14 residues.

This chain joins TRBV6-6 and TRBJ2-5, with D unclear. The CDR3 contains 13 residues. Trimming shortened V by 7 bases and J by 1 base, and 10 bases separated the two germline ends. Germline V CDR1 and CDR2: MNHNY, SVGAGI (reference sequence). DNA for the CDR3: TGTGCCAGCATAGGTAGCAGCCAAGAGACCCAGTACTTC. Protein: CASIGSSQETQYF.

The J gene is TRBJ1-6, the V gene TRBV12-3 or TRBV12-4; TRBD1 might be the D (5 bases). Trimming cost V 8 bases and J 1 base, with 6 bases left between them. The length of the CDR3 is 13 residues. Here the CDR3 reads CASGGSYNSPLHF. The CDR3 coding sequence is TGTGCCAGCGGGGGGTCCTATAATTCACCCCTCCACTTT.

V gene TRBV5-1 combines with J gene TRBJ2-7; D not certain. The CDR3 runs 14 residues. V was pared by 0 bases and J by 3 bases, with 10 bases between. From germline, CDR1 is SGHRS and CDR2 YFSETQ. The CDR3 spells CASSLAPGYYEQYF. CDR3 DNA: TGCGCCAGCAGCTTGGCTCCAGGTTACTACGAGCAGTACTTC.

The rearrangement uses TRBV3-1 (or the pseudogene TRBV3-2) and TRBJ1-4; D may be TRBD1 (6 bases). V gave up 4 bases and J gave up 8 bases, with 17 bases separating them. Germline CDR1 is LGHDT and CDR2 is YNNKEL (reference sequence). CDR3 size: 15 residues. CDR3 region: CASSPGDTRSEKLFF. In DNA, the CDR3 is TGTGCCAGCAGCCCTGGGGACACGCGATCAGAAAAACTGTTTTTT.

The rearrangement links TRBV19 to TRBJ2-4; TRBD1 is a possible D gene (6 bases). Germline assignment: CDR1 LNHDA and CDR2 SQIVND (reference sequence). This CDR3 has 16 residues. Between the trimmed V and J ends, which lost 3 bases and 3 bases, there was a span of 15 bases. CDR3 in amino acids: CASSIRLDSFKNIQYF. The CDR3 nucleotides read TGTGCCAGTAGTATCAGGTTGGACAGCTTCAAAAACATTCAGTACTTC.

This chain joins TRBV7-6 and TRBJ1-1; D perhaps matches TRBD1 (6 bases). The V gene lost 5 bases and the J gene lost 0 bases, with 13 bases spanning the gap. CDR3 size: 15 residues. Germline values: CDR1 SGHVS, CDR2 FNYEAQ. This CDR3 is CASSQRGGLNTEAFF. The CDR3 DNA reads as TGTGCCAGCAGCCAAAGGGGGGGGTTGAACACTGAAGCTTTCTTT.

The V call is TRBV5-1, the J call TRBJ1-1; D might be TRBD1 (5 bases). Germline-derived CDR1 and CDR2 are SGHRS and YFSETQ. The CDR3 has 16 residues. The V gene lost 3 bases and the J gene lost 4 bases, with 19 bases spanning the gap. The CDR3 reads CASSSSEGARVTEAFF. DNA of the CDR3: TGCGCCAGCAGCTCCTCAGAAGGGGCGCGAGTCACTGAAGCTTTCTTT.

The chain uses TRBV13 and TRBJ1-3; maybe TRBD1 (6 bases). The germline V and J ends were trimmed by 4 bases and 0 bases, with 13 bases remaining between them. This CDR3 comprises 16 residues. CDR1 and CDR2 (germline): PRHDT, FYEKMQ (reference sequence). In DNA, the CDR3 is TGTGCCAGCAGCTCACAGGGTTACCTCTCTGGAAACACCATATATTTT. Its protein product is CASSSQGYLSGNTIYF.

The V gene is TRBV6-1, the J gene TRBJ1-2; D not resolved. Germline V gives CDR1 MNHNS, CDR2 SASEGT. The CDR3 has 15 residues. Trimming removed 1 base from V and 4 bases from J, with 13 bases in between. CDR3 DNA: TGTGCCAGCAGTGAAGTTTTGCTCAACTCCTATGGCTACACCTTC. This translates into CASSEVLLNSYGYTF.

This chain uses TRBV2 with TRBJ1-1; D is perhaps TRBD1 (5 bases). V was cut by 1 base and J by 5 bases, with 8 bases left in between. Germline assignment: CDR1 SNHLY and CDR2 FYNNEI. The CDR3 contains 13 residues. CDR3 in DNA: TGTGCCAGCAGTGAAGTGGGGCTGACTGAAGCTTTCTTT. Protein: CASSEVGLTEAFF.

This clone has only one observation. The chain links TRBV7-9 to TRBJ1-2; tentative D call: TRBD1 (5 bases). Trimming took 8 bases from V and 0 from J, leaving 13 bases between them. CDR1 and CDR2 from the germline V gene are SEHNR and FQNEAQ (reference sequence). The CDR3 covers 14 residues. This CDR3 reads CASGAPTPNYGYTF. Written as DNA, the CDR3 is TGTGCCAGCGGGGCCCCAACCCCTAACTATGGCTACACCTTC.

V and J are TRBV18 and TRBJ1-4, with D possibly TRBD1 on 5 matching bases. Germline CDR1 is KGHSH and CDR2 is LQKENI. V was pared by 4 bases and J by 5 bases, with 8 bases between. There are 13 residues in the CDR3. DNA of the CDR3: TGTGCCAGCTCACGGCAGGGAAATGAAAAACTGTTTTTT. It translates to CASSRQGNEKLFF. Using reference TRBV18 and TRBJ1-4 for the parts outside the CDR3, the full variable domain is NAGVMQNPRHLVRRRGQEARLRCSPMKGHSHVYWYRQLPEEGLKFMVYLQKENIIDESGMPKERFSAEFPKEGPSILRIQQVVRGDSAAYFCASSRQGNEKLFFGSGTQLSVL.

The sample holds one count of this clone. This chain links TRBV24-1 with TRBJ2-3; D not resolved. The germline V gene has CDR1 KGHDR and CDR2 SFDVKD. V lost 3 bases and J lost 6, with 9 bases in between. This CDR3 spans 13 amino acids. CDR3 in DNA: TGTGCCACCAGTGATCCGAAGCTGGATACGCAGTATTTT. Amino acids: CATSDPKLDTQYF.

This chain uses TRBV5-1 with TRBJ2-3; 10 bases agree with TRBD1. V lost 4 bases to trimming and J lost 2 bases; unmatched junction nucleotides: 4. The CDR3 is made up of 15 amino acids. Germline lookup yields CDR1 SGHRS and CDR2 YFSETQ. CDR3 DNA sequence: TGCGCCAGCAGCGCCGGGACAGGGGTCACAGATACGCAGTATTTT. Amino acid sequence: CASSAGTGVTDTQYF.

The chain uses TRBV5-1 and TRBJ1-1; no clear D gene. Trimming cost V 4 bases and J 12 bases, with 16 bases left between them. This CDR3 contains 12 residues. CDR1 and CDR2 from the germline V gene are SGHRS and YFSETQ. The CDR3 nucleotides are TGCGCCAGCAGCGCGGAAAACTCGGGAACTTTCTTT. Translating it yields CASSAENSGTFF.

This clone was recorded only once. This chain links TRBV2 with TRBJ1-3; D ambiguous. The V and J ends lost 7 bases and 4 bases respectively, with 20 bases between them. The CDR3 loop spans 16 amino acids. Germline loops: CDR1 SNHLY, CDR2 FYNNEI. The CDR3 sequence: CASTGSHGWPGNTIYF. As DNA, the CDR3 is TGTGCCAGCACTGGGAGCCATGGATGGCCCGGAAACACCATATATTTT.

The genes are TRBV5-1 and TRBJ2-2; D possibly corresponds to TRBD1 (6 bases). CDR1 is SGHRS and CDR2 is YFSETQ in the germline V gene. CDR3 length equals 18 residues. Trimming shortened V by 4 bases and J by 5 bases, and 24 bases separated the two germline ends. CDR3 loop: CASSSQGTGMGRTGELFF. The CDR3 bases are TGCGCCAGCAGCAGCCAGGGAACAGGGATGGGGAGAACCGGGGAGCTGTTTTTT.

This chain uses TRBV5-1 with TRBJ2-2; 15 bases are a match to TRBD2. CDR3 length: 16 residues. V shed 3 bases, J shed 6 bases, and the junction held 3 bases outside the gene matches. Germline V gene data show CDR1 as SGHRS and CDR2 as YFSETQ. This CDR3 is CASSSRTSGRAGELFF. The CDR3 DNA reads TGCGCCAGCAGCTCCCGGACTAGCGGGAGGGCCGGGGAGCTGTTTTTT. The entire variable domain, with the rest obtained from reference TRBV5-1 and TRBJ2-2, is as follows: KAGVTQTPRYLIKTRGQQVTLSCSPISGHRSVSWYQQTPGQGLQFLFEYFSETQRNKGNFPGRFSGRQFSNSRSEMNVSTLELGDSALYLCASSSRTSGRAGELFFGEGSRLTVL.

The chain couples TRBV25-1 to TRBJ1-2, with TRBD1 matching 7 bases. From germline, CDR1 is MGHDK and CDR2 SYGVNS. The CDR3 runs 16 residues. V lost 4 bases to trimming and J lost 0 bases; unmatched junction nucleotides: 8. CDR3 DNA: TGTGCCAGCAGTGGGGGGACAGCCCCAACTAACTATGGCTACACCTTC. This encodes CASSGGTAPTNYGYTF.

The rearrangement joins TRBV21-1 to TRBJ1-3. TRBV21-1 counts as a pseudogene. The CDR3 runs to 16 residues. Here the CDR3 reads CAITSVSVQLGNTIYF. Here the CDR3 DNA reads TGTGCCATTACCTCGGTTTCTGTTCAACTTGGAAACACCATATATTTT.

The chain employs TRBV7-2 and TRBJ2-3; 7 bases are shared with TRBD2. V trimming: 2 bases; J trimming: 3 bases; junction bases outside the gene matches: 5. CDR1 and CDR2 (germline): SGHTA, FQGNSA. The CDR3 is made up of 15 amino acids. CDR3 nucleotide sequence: TGTGCCAGCAGCTTACAGGCGGGAGAGACAGATACGCAGTATTTT. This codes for CASSLQAGETDTQYF.